This TCR beta chain was profiled in a study of OX40 agonist ivuxolimab in advanced cancers. Produced via immunoSEQ multiplex PCR; TCRdb's table is partial and in-frame only. The data hold more than 9,000 clones, with 78% observed a single time. V lost 3 bases to trimming and J lost 7 bases; unmatched junction nucleotides: 13. This CDR3 has 18 amino acids. The germline gives CDR1 SGDLS, CDR2 YYNGEE. The gene calls are TRBV9 and TRBJ1-4; 12 bases map to TRBD1. The material was CD4+ or CD8+ T cells sorted from blood, obtained in a trial of the OX40 agonist ivuxolimab. This TCR was sampled from an adult with an advanced solid tumor such as melanoma, head and neck, liver or kidney cancer. CDR3 amino acids: CASSARRDRGPLGEKLFF. The CDR3 region has the DNA TGTGCCAGCAGCGCCCGCCGGGACAGGGGGCCTCTGGGTGAAAAACTGTTTTTT. Complete variable domain (other parts from reference TRBV9 and TRBJ1-4): DSGVTQTPKHLITATGQRVTLRCSPRSGDLSVYWYQQSLDQGLQFLIQYYNGEERAKGNILERFSAQQFPDLHSELNLSSLELGDSALYFCASSARRDRGPLGEKLFFGSGTQLSVL.